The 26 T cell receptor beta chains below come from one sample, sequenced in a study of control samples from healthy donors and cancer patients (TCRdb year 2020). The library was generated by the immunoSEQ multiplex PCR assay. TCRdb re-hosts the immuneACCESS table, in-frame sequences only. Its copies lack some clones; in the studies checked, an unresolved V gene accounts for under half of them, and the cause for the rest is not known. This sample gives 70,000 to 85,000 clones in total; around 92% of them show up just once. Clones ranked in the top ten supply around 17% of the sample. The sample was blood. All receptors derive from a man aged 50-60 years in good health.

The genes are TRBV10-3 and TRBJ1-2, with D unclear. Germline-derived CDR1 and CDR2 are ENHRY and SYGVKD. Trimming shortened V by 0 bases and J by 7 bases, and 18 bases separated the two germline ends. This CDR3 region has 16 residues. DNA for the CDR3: TGTGCCATCAGTGAGTCTATGAGTTCGGTAGGAGGTGGCTACACCTTC. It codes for CAISESMSSVGGGYTF.

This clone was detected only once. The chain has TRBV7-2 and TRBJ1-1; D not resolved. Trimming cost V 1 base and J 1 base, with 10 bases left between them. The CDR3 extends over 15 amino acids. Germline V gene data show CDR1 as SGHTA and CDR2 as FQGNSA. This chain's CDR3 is CASSLVAGPNTEAFF. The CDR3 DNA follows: TGTGCCAGCAGCTTAGTAGCGGGCCCGAACACTGAAGCTTTCTTT.

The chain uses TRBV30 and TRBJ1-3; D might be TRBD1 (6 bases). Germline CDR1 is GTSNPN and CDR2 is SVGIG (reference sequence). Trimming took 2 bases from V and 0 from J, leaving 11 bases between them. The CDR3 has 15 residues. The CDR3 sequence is CAWSPQGRSGNTIYF. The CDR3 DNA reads TGTGCCTGGAGTCCACAGGGCCGCTCTGGAAACACCATATATTTT.

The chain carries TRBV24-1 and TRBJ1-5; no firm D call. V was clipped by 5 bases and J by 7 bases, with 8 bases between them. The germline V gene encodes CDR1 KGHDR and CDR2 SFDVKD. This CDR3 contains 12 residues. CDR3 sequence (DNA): TGTGCCACCAGTGGGAGGGAGCAGCCCCAGCATTTT. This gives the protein CATSGREQPQHF.

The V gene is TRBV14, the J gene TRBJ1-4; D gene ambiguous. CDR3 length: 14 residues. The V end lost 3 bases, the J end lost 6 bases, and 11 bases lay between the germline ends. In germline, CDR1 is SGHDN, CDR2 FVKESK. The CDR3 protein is CASSHEKLYEKLFF. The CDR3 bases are TGTGCCAGCAGCCATGAAAAATTGTATGAAAAACTGTTTTTT.

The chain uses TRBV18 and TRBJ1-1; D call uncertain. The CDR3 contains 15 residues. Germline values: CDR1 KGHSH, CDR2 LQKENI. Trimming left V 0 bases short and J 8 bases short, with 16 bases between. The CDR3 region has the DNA TGTGCCAGCTCACCACCGGTCTTAAGCGCGGGGGAAGCTTTCTTT. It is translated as CASSPPVLSAGEAFF.

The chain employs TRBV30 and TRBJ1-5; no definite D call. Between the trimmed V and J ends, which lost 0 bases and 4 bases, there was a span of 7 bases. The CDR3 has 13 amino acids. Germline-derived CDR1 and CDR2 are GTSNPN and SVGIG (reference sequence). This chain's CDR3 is CAWSVGINQPQHF. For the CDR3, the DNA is TGTGCCTGGAGTGTTGGTATAAATCAGCCCCAGCATTTT.

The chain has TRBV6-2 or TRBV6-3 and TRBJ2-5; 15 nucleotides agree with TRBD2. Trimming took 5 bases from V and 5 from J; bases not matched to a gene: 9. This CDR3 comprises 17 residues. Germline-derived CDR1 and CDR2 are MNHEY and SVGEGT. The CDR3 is CASSLRGLAGGPETQYF. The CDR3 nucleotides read TGTGCCAGCAGTCTACGGGGACTAGCGGGGGGCCCGGAGACCCAGTACTTC.

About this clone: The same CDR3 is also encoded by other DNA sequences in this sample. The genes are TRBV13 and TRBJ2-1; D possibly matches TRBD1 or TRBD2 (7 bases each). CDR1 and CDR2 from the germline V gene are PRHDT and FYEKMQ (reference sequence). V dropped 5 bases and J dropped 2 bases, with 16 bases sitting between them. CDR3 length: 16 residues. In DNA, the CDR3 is TGTGCCAGCAGCGGGCCAGGGGGGGGCGCCTACAATGAGCAGTTCTTC. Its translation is CASSGPGGGAYNEQFF. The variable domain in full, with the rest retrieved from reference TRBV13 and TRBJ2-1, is AAGVIQSPRHLIKEKRETATLKCYPIPRHDTVYWYQQGPGQDPQFLISFYEKMQSDKGSIPDRFSAQQFSDYHSELNMSSLELGDSALYFCASSGPGGGAYNEQFFGPGTRLTVL.

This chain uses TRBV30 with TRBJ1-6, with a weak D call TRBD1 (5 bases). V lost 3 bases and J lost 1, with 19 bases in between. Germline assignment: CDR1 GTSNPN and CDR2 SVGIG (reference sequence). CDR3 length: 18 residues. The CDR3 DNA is TGTGCCTGGAGGGGTCACGGGGACGGACTTTCCTATAATTCACCCCTCCACTTT. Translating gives CAWRGHGDGLSYNSPLHF.

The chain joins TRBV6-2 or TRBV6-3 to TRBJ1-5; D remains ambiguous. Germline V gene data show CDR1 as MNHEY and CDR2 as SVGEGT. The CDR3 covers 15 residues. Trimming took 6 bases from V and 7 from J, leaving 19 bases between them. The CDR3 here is CASSVGEGFRQPQHF. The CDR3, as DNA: TGTGCCAGCAGCGTCGGCGAGGGCTTTAGGCAGCCCCAGCATTTT.

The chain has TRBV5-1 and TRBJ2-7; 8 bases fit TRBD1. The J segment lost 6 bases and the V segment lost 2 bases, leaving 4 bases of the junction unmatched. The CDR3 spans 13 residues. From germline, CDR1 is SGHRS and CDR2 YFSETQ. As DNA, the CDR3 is TGCGCCAGCAGCTTCGGGACAGGAGTCGAGCAGTACTTC. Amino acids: CASSFGTGVEQYF.

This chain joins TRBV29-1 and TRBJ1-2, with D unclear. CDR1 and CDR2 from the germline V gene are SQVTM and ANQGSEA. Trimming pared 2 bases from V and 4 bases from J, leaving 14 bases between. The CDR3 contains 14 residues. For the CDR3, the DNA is TGCAGCGTTGAATCCGATAGGGCGGGCTATGGCTACACCTTC. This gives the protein CSVESDRAGYGYTF. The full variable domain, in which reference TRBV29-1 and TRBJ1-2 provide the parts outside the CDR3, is SAVISQKPSRDICQRGTSLTIQCQVDSQVTMMFWYRQQPGQSLTLIATANQGSEATYESGFVIDKFPISRPNLTFSTLTVSNMSPEDSSIYLCSVESDRAGYGYTFGSGTRLTVV.

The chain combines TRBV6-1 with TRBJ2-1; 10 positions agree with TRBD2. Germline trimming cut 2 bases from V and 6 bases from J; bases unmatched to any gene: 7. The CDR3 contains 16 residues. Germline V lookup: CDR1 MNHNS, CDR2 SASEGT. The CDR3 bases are TGTGCCAGCAGTGAACACCTAGCGGGGGCCCTCAATGAGCAGTTCTTC. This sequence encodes CASSEHLAGALNEQFF.

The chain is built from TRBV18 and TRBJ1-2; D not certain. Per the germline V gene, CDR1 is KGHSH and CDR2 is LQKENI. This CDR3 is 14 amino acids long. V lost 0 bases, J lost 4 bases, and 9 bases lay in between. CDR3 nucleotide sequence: TGTGCCAGCTCACCACCAGGAAGTCTCTATGGCTACACCTTC. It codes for CASSPPGSLYGYTF. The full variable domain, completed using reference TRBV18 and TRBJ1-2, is NAGVMQNPRHLVRRRGQEARLRCSPMKGHSHVYWYRQLPEEGLKFMVYLQKENIIDESGMPKERFSAEFPKEGPSILRIQQVVRGDSAAYFCASSPPGSLYGYTFGSGTRLTVV.

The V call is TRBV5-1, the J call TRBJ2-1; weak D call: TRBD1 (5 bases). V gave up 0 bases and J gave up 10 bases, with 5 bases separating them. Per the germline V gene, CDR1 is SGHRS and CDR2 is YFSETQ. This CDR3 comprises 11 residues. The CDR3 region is CASSLGTEQFF. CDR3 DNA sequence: TGCGCCAGCAGCTTGGGGACAGAGCAGTTCTTC.

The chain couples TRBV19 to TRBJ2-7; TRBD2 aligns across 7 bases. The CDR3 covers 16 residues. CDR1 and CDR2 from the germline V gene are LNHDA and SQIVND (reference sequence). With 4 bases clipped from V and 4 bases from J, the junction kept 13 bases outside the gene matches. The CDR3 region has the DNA TGTGCCAGTAGTACTTCCAGGACTAGAGGCGGGTACGAGCAGTACTTC. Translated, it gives CASSTSRTRGGYEQYF.

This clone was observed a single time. CDR3 coding DNA: TGCGCCAGCAGCCAAGGACAGGGTCGGAATCAGCCCCAGCATTTT. Residues: CASSQGQGRNQPQHF. V gene TRBV4-1 combines with J gene TRBJ1-5, with 7 bases matching TRBD1. This CDR3 region has 15 residues. V shed 1 base and J 4 bases; nucleotides not matched to a gene: 4. The germline gives CDR1 MGHRA, CDR2 YSYEKL.

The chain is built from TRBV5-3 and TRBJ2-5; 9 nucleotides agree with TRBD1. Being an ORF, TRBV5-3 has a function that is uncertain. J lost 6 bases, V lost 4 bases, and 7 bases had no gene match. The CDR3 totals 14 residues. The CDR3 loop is CARSRYRGRKTQYF. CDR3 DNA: TGTGCCAGAAGCCGTTACAGGGGGCGAAAGACCCAGTACTTC.

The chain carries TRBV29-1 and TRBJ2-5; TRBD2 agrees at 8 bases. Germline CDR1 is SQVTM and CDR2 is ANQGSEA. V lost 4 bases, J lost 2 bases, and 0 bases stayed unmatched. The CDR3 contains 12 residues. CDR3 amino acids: CSVAGGQETQYF. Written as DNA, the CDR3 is TGCAGCGTTGCGGGGGGGCAAGAGACCCAGTACTTC. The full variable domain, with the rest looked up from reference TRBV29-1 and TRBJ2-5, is SAVISQKPSRDICQRGTSLTIQCQVDSQVTMMFWYRQQPGQSLTLIATANQGSEATYESGFVIDKFPISRPNLTFSTLTVSNMSPEDSSIYLCSVAGGQETQYFGPGTRLLVL.

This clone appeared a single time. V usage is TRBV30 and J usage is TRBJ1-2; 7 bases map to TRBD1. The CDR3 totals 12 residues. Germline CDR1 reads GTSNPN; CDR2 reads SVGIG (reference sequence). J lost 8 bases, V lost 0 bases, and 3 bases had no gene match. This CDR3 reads CAWSVMGQGYTF. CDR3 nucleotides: TGTGCCTGGAGTGTAATGGGACAGGGCTACACCTTC.

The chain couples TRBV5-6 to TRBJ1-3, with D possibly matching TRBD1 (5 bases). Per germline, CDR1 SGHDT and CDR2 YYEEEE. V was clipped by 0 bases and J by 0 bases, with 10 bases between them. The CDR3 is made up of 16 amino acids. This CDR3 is CASSLVGGSSGNTIYF. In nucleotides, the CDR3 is TGTGCCAGCAGCTTGGTCGGGGGAAGCTCTGGAAACACCATATATTTT. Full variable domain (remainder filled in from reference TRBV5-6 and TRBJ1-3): DAGVTQSPTHLIKTRGQQVTLRCSPKSGHDTVSWYQQALGQGPQFIFQYYEEEERQRGNFPDRFSGHQFPNYSSELNVNALLLGDSALYLCASSLVGGSSGNTIYFGEGSWLTVV.

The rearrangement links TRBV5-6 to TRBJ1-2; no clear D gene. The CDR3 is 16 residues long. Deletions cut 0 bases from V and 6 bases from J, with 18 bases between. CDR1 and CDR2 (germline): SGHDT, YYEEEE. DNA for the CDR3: TGTGCCAGCAGCTTGGACGGCCAAACCATCTATGATGGCTACACCTTC. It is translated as CASSLDGQTIYDGYTF. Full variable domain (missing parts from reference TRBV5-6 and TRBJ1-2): DAGVTQSPTHLIKTRGQQVTLRCSPKSGHDTVSWYQQALGQGPQFIFQYYEEEERQRGNFPDRFSGHQFPNYSSELNVNALLLGDSALYLCASSLDGQTIYDGYTFGSGTRLTVV.

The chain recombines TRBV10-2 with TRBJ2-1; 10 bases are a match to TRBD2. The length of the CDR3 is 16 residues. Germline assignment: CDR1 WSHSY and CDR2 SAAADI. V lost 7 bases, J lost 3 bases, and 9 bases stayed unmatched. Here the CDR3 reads CASTLPLAGGYNEQFF. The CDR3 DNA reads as TGCGCCAGCACCCTACCCTTAGCGGGGGGCTACAATGAGCAGTTCTTC.

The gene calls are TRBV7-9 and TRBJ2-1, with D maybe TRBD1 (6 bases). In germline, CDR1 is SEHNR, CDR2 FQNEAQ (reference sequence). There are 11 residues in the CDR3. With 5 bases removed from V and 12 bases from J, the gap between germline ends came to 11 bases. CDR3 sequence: CASSQGILQFF. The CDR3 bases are TGTGCCAGCAGCCAGGGGATCTTGCAGTTCTTC.

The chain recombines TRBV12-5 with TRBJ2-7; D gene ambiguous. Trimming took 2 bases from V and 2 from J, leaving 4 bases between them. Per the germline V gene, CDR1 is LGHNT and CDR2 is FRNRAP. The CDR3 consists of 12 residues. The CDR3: CASGLRTYEQYF. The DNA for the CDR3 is TGTGCTAGTGGTTTGAGGACCTACGAGCAGTACTTC.